This entry lists 3 T cell receptor beta chains sequenced from one sample in a study of identical twins (TCRdb year 2016). The receptor library was made with 5' RACE. TCRdb shows the sequencer as Illumina HiSeq 2000. TCRdb's own reprocessing of the public reads used fastp at Q25 and MiXCR and kept productive beta chains. Under each unique CDR3 protein, matching rows form one entry showing the most common genes and DNA. Present in this sample are hundreds of thousands of distinct CDR3 sequences, 21% of which were seen just once. Of the sample, over 4% falls within the top ten clones. This sample was also put to use in a study of T cells expressing NK-cell markers.

The sequenced material came from PBMCs. The source is a woman between 18 and 30 years old in good health.

The rearrangement joins TRBV4-3 to TRBJ2-5; no clear D. CDR1 and CDR2 (germline): LGHNA, YSLEER. V was shortened by 0 bases and J by 2 bases, with 22 bases between the two germline ends. The CDR3 consists of 19 residues. In DNA, the CDR3 is TGCGCCAGCAGCCAAGATCTAGGGTACCCACGGCCGTGGCAAGAGACCCAGTACTTC. As protein: CASSQDLGYPRPWQETQYF.

This clonotype was detected only a few times. The chain combines TRBV25-1 with TRBJ2-1, with D perhaps given as TRBD1 or TRBD2 (5 bases each). The ends were cut back, 4 bases at V and 3 bases at J, with 19 bases in the middle. The CDR3 sequence is 17 residues long. The germline V gene has CDR1 MGHDK and CDR2 SYGVNS. CDR3 residues: CASSGGTGLRGYNEQFF. The CDR3 bases are TGTGCCAGCAGTGGGGGGACGGGCTTACGAGGCTACAATGAGCAGTTCTTC.

This clonotype occurred many times. V usage is TRBV7-9 and J usage is TRBJ2-1; the D is unclear. Germline loops: CDR1 SEHNR, CDR2 FQNEAQ (reference sequence). The CDR3 has 13 residues. The V end was cut by 3 bases, the J end by 4 bases, with 7 bases between. CDR3 in amino acids: CASSLVEYNEQFF. The DNA for the CDR3 is TGTGCCAGCAGCTTGGTAGAATACAATGAGCAGTTCTTC.